These T cell receptor beta chains were read from a single sample in a study of blood T cell repertoires in COVID-19. Generated by immunoSEQ multiplex PCR, the TCRdb table keeps only in-frame clones and is missing some. The sample lists 95,000 to 100,000 clones; approximately 88% were seen once. Sequenced material: peripheral blood. These receptors were collected from a woman aged 55-70 years with acute or convalescent COVID-19. The CDR3 runs from the conserved cysteine through the conserved F or W. D genes are given only for firm matches. Some rows mark clone size as missing; the rest say once, few, many or name a class of expanded clone.

j_call: TRBJ1-2
v_call: TRBV19
clone_size: .
d_call: TRBD1
cdr3_aa: CASSMTGQLNKNYGYTF
cdr3_nt: TGTGCCAGTAGTATGACGGGACAGCTCAATAAGAACTATGGCTACACCTTC

j_call: TRBJ2-2
v_call: TRBV9
clone_size: many
d_call: TRBD2
cdr3_aa: CASSVSGGAGTGELFF
cdr3_nt: TGTGCCAGCAGCGTTAGCGGGGGGGCTGGGACCGGGGAGCTGTTTTTT

j_call: TRBJ2-1
v_call: TRBV5-1
clone_size: .
d_call: .
cdr3_aa: CASSLEPGAGEQFF
cdr3_nt: TGCGCCAGCAGCTTGGAGCCAGGGGCCGGGGAGCAGTTCTTC

j_call: TRBJ1-5
v_call: TRBV28
clone_size: .
d_call: TRBD1
cdr3_aa: CASRDRDRAYSNQPQHF
cdr3_nt: TGTGCCAGCAGGGACCGGGACAGGGCGTATAGCAATCAGCCCCAGCATTTT

j_call: TRBJ2-7
v_call: TRBV29-1
clone_size: .
d_call: .
cdr3_aa: CSVGFSIYEQYF
cdr3_nt: TGCAGCGTTGGTTTTAGTATCTACGAGCAGTACTTC

j_call: TRBJ2-2
v_call: TRBV19
clone_size: .
d_call: .
cdr3_aa: CASVGVITGELFF
cdr3_nt: TGTGCCAGTGTCGGGGTCATCACCGGGGAGCTGTTTTTT

j_call: TRBJ2-1
v_call: TRBV3-1/TRBV3-2
clone_size: once
d_call: TRBD2
cdr3_aa: CASSRGTSGGYNEQFF
cdr3_nt: TGTGCCAGCAGCCGCGGGACTAGCGGGGGGTACAATGAGCAGTTCTTC

j_call: TRBJ2-5
v_call: TRBV29-1
clone_size: .
d_call: .
cdr3_aa: CSANGQLQETQYF
cdr3_nt: TGCAGCGCGAACGGACAGCTCCAAGAGACCCAGTACTTC

j_call: TRBJ1-6
v_call: TRBV11-3
clone_size: few
d_call: .
cdr3_aa: CASSLDHEDSPLHF
cdr3_nt: TGTGCCAGCAGCTTAGATCACGAGGATTCACCCCTCCACTTT

j_call: TRBJ2-5
v_call: TRBV6-2/TRBV6-3
clone_size: once
d_call: TRBD2
cdr3_aa: CASSRLAGGETQYF
cdr3_nt: TGTGCCAGCAGTCGACTAGCGGGGGGCGAGACCCAGTACTTC

j_call: TRBJ1-6
v_call: TRBV19
clone_size: few
d_call: .
cdr3_aa: CASSIGRGNSPLHF
cdr3_nt: TGTGCCAGTAGTATAGGCCGGGGAAATTCACCCCTCCACTTT

j_call: TRBJ2-3
v_call: TRBV4-3
clone_size: .
d_call: TRBD2
cdr3_aa: CASSQGPLGTSGGGRPDTQYF
cdr3_nt: TGCGCCAGCAGCCAAGGACCCCTCGGGACTAGCGGGGGTGGTCGGCCAGATACGCAGTATTTT

j_call: TRBJ2-6
v_call: TRBV30
clone_size: .
d_call: TRBD1
cdr3_aa: CAWRRGQTSSGANVLTF
cdr3_nt: TGTGCCTGGAGACGGGGACAGACAAGCTCTGGGGCCAACGTCCTGACTTTC

j_call: TRBJ1-1
v_call: TRBV7-2
clone_size: .
d_call: .
cdr3_aa: CASSQQVNTEAFF
cdr3_nt: TGTGCCAGCAGCCAACAGGTGAACACTGAAGCTTTCTTT

j_call: TRBJ2-3
v_call: TRBV20-1
clone_size: .
d_call: .
cdr3_aa: CSASRRRGESLRSTQYF
cdr3_nt: TGCAGTGCTAGTCGCCGTCGCGGGGAGTCCCTCCGCAGTACGCAGTATTTT

j_call: TRBJ1-3
v_call: TRBV15
clone_size: .
d_call: TRBD1
cdr3_aa: CATVRDRDSGNTIYF
cdr3_nt: TGTGCCACGGTCCGGGACAGGGACTCTGGAAACACCATATATTTT

j_call: TRBJ1-1
v_call: TRBV28
clone_size: .
d_call: TRBD1
cdr3_aa: CASSSTGTGVTEAFF
cdr3_nt: TGTGCCAGCAGTTCAACCGGGACAGGGGTCACTGAAGCTTTCTTT

j_call: TRBJ1-2
v_call: TRBV9
clone_size: .
d_call: TRBD1
cdr3_aa: CASSHGTGEVLGYTF
cdr3_nt: TGTGCCAGCAGCCACGGGACAGGGGAGGTGCTTGGCTACACCTTC